These T cell receptor beta chains were read from a single sample in a study of vaccination and CD4 T cells after COVID-19. Via MiXCR, TCRdb re-called the PCR reads, giving one row per CDR3 protein. The repertoire holds under 12,000 distinct CDR3 sequences, with more than 65% as singletons. No antigen has been assigned to these receptors. The sequenced sample consisted of CD4+ T cells from blood, cultured in vitro. The receptors derive from a human donor who had recovered from COVID-19. CDR3s include the opening cysteine and the closing phenylalanine or tryptophan. D genes are given only for firm matches. The listing skips clone size in some rows; elsewhere it reads once, few, many or a size class.

V	size	D	J	DNA	CDR3
TRBV11-3	once	.	TRBJ2-1	TGTGCCAGCAGCTCGCTCCACGGCAATGAGCAGTTCTTC	CASSSLHGNEQFF
TRBV20-1	.	.	TRBJ1-6	TGCAGTGCTCCACGACGGGCAGGGCTGGATAATTCACCCCTCCACTTT	CSAPRRAGLDNSPLHF
TRBV20-1	.	.	TRBJ1-1	TGCAGTGCTACTGGACAGTTGAACACTGAAGCTTTCTTT	CSATGQLNTEAFF
TRBV20-1	.	TRBD2	TRBJ2-7	TGCAGTGCCCCGGGACTAATCTACGAGCAGTACTTC	CSAPGLIYEQYF
TRBV7-2	.	.	TRBJ1-5	TGTGCCAGCAGCTTAGTGGGGACCAGAGCAGGGCAGCCCCAGCATTTT	CASSLVGTRAGQPQHF
TRBV12-3/TRBV12-4	.	.	TRBJ1-6	TGTGCCAGCACCCTACCTGGCCGTGATTCACCCCTCCACTTT	CASTLPGRDSPLHF
TRBV6-2/TRBV6-3	few	.	TRBJ1-5	TGTGCCAGCAGTTACTCGACGGGGGGAGGGACCCAGCATTTT	CASSYSTGGGTQHF
TRBV20-1	few	TRBD1	TRBJ1-5	TGCAGTGCTACACCGGGACAGGGTTTAGGGAATCAGCCCCAGCATTTT	CSATPGQGLGNQPQHF
TRBV19	.	TRBD2	TRBJ2-7	TGTGCCAGCATGACTAGCGGAACGTACGAGCAGTACTTC	CASMTSGTYEQYF
TRBV6-1	.	.	TRBJ2-7	TGTGCCAGCAGTGAAGTCGGTTACGAGCAGTACTTC	CASSEVGYEQYF
TRBV7-9	few	TRBD2	TRBJ2-3	TGTGCCAGCAGCTCGCAGACTAGCGCCTTTACCGATACGCAGTATTTT	CASSSQTSAFTDTQYF
TRBV18	once	.	TRBJ1-1	TGTGCCAGCTCACCGGCCACTGAAGCTTTCTTT	CASSPATEAFF
TRBV15	.	TRBD1	TRBJ2-7	TGTGCCACCAGCAATCAGGGGGCGCCTCGGATGGGGCAGTACTTC	CATSNQGAPRMGQYF
TRBV27	.	TRBD1	TRBJ1-5	TGTGCCAGCAGTTTATCTCAGGGGGTAGGACAGCCCCAGCATTTT	CASSLSQGVGQPQHF
TRBV7-6	.	TRBD1	TRBJ1-5	TGTGCCAGCAGCGCAGGGACAGTTAGCAATCAGCCCCAGCATTTT	CASSAGTVSNQPQHF
TRBV20-1	few	.	TRBJ2-1	TGCAGTGCTAGAAGGGGTGGGTATGAGCAGTTCTTC	CSARRGGYEQFF
TRBV27	.	.	TRBJ1-2	TGTGCCAGCAGTTTGTTGGGGGGATATGGCTACACCTTC	CASSLLGGYGYTF
TRBV20-1	.	.	TRBJ1-4	TGCAGCGCCCGGCGGGGAGAAAAACTGTTTTTT	CSARRGEKLFF
TRBV28	.	.	TRBJ1-1	TGTGCCAGCAGTTTATTGCACGGCCGAACGATAACTGAAGCTTTCTTT	CASSLLHGRTITEAFF
TRBV19	few	.	TRBJ1-2	TGTGCCAGTAGTATGGGACGGGTCGATGGCTACACCTTC	CASSMGRVDGYTF
TRBV29-1	medium-sized	.	TRBJ2-3	TGCAGCGGCCGACAGGGGCCGGGGGGTACGCAGTATTTT	CSGRQGPGGTQYF
TRBV20-1	.	TRBD1	TRBJ1-6	TGCAGTGCTACTCCGGGACAGGGGGGAACTTCACCCCTCCACTTT	CSATPGQGGTSPLHF
TRBV7-2	.	.	TRBJ1-5	TGTGCCAGCAGCTCCCCCGGGAATCAGCCCCAGCATTTT	CASSSPGNQPQHF
TRBV6-2/TRBV6-3	.	.	TRBJ1-5	TGTGCCAGCAGTCCAAGACGACATGGCAATCAGCCCCAGCATTTT	CASSPRRHGNQPQHF
TRBV20-1	.	.	TRBJ1-5	TGCAGTGCTAGGAAACTTCGGGGCAGCAGCAATCAGCCCCAGCATTTT	CSARKLRGSSNQPQHF